This T cell receptor beta chain was obtained from a study of T-cell memory formation after mild COVID-19. Notes on this clonotype: No antigen is known for it.

TCRdb reprocessed the 5' RACE reads with MiXCR, giving one entry per CDR3 protein. The sample holds some 340,000 distinct CDR3 sequences; approximately 12% are singletons and the top ten take 20% to 25%. Study observations and caveats: In pre-infection memory, a portion of responding clones appeared, which suggested that cross-reactive memory joined. Clones which contracted sat mainly in CM and EM if CD4+, and in EMRA if CD8+.

Input material: PBMCs or a T cell subset sorted from them (not recorded which). The source of this sequence is a man between 18 and 29 years old who had mild COVID-19 (a few samples of this study predate the infection). Cell type and time point are not known.

CDR3 nucleotides: TGTGCCAGCTACCCGACCGGGGGGACTGAAGCTTTCTTT. This sequence encodes CASYPTGGTEAFF. This sequence joins TRBV7-9 and TRBJ1-1; D is possibly TRBD1 (5 bases). This CDR3 spans 13 amino acids. Between the trimmed V and J ends, which lost 8 bases and 5 bases, there was a span of 15 bases. Germline-derived CDR1 and CDR2 are SEHNR and FQNEAQ (reference sequence).